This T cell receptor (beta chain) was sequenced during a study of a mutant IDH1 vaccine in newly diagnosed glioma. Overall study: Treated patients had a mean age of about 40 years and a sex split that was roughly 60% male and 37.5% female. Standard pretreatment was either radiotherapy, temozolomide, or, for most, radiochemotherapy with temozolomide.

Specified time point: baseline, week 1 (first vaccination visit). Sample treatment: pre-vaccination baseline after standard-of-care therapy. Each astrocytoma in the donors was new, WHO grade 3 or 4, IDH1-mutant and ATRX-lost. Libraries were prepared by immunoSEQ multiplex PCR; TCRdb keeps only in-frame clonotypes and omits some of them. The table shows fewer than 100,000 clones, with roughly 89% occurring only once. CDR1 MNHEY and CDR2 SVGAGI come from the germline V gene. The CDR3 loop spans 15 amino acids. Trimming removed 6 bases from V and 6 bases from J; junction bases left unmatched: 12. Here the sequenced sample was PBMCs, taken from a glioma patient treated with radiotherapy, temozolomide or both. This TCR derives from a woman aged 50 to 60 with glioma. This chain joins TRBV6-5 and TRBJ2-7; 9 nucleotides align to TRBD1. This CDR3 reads CASRAQGQGYFEQYF. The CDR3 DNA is TGTGCCAGCAGGGCCCAGGGACAGGGCTACTTCGAGCAGTACTTC.